Presented here are 9 T cell receptor beta chains from one specimen sequenced in a study of long-term antiretroviral therapy in people with HIV. Researchers report immunoSEQ v3.0 was run at survey level. Assay used: immunoSEQ multiplex PCR; TCRdb lists only in-frame clones, some missing. This table has around 17,000 clones, around four fifths appearing once. Sequenced material: unsorted PBMCs, taken roughly 2.5 years before starting antiretroviral therapy. The receptors derive from a woman aged 45 to 65 with HIV.

V and J are TRBV6-6 and TRBJ1-2, with D uncertain. The CDR3 is 13 amino acids. The V end was cut by 2 bases, the J end by 4 bases, with 8 bases between. CDR1 is MNHNY, CDR2 SVGAGI, per germline (reference sequence). The CDR3 here is CASSYPGFYGYTF. CDR3 DNA sequence: TGTGCCAGCAGTTACCCGGGATTCTATGGCTACACCTTC.

This sequence joins TRBV5-6 and TRBJ2-7; D is unclear. Trimming removed 0 bases from V and 4 bases from J, with 14 bases in between. Germline values: CDR1 SGHDT, CDR2 YYEEEE. The CDR3 has 15 residues. CDR3 in DNA: TGTGCCAGCAGCTTGGCGGTTCCGGGTCAATACGAGCAGTACTTC. This encodes CASSLAVPGQYEQYF.

V and J are TRBV28 and TRBJ2-6; D is unresolved. Trimming removed 5 bases at V and 2 bases at J, with 1 base between. The CDR3 totals 12 residues. CDR1 is MDHEN, CDR2 SYDVKM, per germline. Written as DNA, the CDR3 is TGTGCCAGCAGTCCTGGGGCCAACGTCCTGACTTTC. Its translation: CASSPGANVLTF.

As concerns this clone: The junction does not match germline at one end; this may be a read error. The same CDR3 also results from other DNA sequences found in this sample. This sequence joins TRBV6-1 and TRBJ1-2; 7 nucleotides line up with TRBD1. Germline-derived CDR1 and CDR2 are MNHNS and SASEGT. The CDR3 sequence is 18 residues long. CDR3 nucleotide sequence: TGTGCCAGTAGTGAAGCGTTAATTGTTGGCAGGGGGAGGCATGGCTACACCTTC. As protein: CASSEALIVGRGRHGYTF.

The V gene is TRBV6-1, the J gene TRBJ1-2, with no clear D. The germline gives CDR1 MNHNS, CDR2 SASEGT. Trimming took off 4 bases at V and 3 bases at J, with 21 bases between the two ends. This CDR3 contains 17 residues. CDR3 region: CASSGPMGRNQYYGYTF. The CDR3 DNA reads as TGTGCCAGCAGTGGCCCCATGGGAAGGAACCAATACTATGGCTACACCTTC.

The J gene is TRBJ1-2, the V gene TRBV5-1; the match to TRBD1 covers 8 bases. CDR1 SGHRS and CDR2 YFSETQ come from the germline V gene. After removal of 4 bases from V and 6 bases from J, the junction contained 14 bases not matched to a gene. This CDR3 has 16 amino acids. CDR3 in amino acids: CASSPNNLDRVNGYTF. In DNA form, the CDR3 reads TGCGCCAGCAGCCCGAACAACCTGGACAGGGTCAATGGCTACACCTTC.

The V call is TRBV5-8, the J call TRBJ1-3, with 7 bases matching TRBD1. The germline V gene encodes CDR1 SGHTS and CDR2 YDEGEE. Germline trimming cut 3 bases from V and 3 bases from J; bases unmatched to any gene: 3. The CDR3 has 14 residues. The CDR3, as DNA: TGTGCCAGCAGCTCCGGGACAGATGGAAACACCATATATTTT. It translates to CASSSGTDGNTIYF.

This chain links TRBV30 with TRBJ1-2; 7 nucleotides line up with TRBD1. The germline V gene has CDR1 GTSNPN and CDR2 SVGIG (reference sequence). This CDR3 has 11 residues. Trimming removed 7 bases from V and 4 bases from J; junction bases left unmatched: 3. CDR3 nucleotide sequence: TGTGCCTTCAGGGGGGCCTATGGCTACACCTTC. Translating gives CAFRGAYGYTF.

This sequence joins TRBV25-1 and TRBJ1-2; no clear D gene. The V end lost 4 bases, the J end lost 4 bases, and 13 bases lay between the germline ends. The CDR3 is 14 residues long. Germline V gene lookup returns CDR1 MGHDK and CDR2 SYGVNS. The CDR3 is CASSVGAVSYGYTF. The CDR3 coding sequence is TGTGCCAGCAGTGTAGGAGCCGTCAGCTATGGCTACACCTTC.